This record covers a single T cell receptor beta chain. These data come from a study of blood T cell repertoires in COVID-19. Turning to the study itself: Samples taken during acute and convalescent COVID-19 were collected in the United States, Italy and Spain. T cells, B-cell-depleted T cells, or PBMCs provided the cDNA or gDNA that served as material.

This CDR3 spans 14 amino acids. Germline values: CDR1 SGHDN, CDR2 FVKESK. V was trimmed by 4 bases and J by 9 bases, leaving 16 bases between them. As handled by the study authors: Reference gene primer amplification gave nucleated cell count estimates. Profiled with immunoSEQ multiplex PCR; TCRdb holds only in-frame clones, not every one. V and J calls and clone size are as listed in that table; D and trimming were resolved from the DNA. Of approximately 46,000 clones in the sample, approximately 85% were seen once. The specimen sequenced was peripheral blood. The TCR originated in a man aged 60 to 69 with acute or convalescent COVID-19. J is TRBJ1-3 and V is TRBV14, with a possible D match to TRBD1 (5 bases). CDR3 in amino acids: CASSRSGGSFTIYF. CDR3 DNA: TGTGCCAGCAGCCGATCGGGGGGATCGTTCACCATATATTTT.